This T cell receptor (beta chain) was documented in a study of T cell responses to AZD1222 COVID-19 vaccine. General study results and limits: There were repertoire samples only from the period after the peak T cell response. Clonal diversity was possibly underestimated; the donors were predominantly white British and more often female.

This clone was counted between two and nine times. Its antigen remains unknown. The repertoire was sequenced with immunoSEQ multiplex PCR; TCRdb's copy has only in-frame clones and lacks some. The sample records 150,000 to 200,000 clones, around 90% being singletons. V lost 2 bases, J lost 6 bases, and 5 bases lay in between. This CDR3 region has 12 residues. Per germline, CDR1 MNHNY and CDR2 SVGAGI (reference sequence). Here the sequenced sample was peripheral blood, taken on day 0 of AZD1222 vaccination. The sequence was obtained from an adult in good health. The V gene is TRBV6-6, the J gene TRBJ2-1; D is ambiguous. The chain's CDR3 is CASSYVVNEQFF. Here the CDR3 DNA reads TGTGCCAGCAGTTACGTTGTCAATGAGCAGTTCTTC.